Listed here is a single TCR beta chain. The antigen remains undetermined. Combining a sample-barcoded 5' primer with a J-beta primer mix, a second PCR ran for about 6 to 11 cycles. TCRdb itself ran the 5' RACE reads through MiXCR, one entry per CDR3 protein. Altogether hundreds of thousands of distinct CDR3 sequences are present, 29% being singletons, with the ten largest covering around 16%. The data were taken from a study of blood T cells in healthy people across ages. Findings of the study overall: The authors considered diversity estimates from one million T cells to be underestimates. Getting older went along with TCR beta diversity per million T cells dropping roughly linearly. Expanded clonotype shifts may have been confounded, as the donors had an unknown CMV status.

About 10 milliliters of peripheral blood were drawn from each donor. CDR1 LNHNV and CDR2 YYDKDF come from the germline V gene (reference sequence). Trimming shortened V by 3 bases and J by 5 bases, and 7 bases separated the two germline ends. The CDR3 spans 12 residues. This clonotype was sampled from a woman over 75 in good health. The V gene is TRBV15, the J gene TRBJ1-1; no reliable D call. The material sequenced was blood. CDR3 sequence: CATSSYGTEAFF. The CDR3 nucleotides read TGTGCCACCAGCAGCTACGGGACTGAAGCTTTCTTT.